This T cell receptor (beta chain) was retrieved from a study of cytomegalovirus exposure and HLA in healthy donors. This PCR relied on a set of 60 Vbeta primers and 13 Jbeta primers. TCRdb's copy holds only in-frame clones and misses some; the assay was immunoSEQ multiplex PCR. The sample carries 45,000 to 65,000 clones, 82% recorded once. The CDR3 spans 13 residues. Germline lookup yields CDR1 LNHDA and CDR2 SQIVND (reference sequence). V dropped 7 bases and J dropped 4 bases, with 13 bases sitting between them. The gene calls are TRBV19 and TRBJ1-2, with D possibly being TRBD1 (6 bases). This TCR derives from a woman aged 18-35 years in good health and CMV-seronegative. The material sequenced was PBMCs. Here the CDR3 reads CASTRGAPYGYTF. The CDR3, as DNA: TGTGCCAGTACCCGGGGGGCACCCTATGGCTACACCTTC.